A selection of T cell receptor beta chains follows, all from one sample in a study of beta chain features in type 1 diabetes. Profiled with immunoSEQ multiplex PCR; TCRdb holds only in-frame clones, not every one. Seen here are 900,000 or so clones, roughly 17% observed once, and the top ten hold 0.023%. Sequencing was done on a sample of naive CD4+ T cells from blood. Receptors were obtained from a woman between 18 and 30 years old in good health. The conserved cysteine and the conserved F or W are not part of the CDR3 here.

V	J	CDR3
TRBV7-9	TRBJ1-5	ASTEDGNGNQPQH
TRBV6-5	TRBJ2-7	ASSYGGEQY
TRBV5-1	TRBJ2-2	ASSFKNTGELF
TRBV7-2	TRBJ2-7	ASSITGVEQY
TRBV7-9	TRBJ2-1	ASSLLDSHEQF
TRBV7-2	TRBJ2-1	ASSFGPGLTYNEQF
TRBV18	TRBJ1-5	ASSPTGSVEPQH
TRBV28	TRBJ2-7	ASSHLRGTDDYEQY
TRBV7-6	TRBJ2-2	ASSLGLQNTGELF
TRBV10-3	TRBJ2-7	AISTLPGPYEQY
TRBV19	TRBJ1-5	ASGRDQPQH
TRBV5-4	TRBJ2-2	ASREREFAGELF
TRBV10-3	TRBJ2-2	AISKQGVQTGELF
TRBV25-1	TRBJ1-2	ASSETFFYGYT
TRBV2	TRBJ2-7	ASSVSWGKYEQY
TRBV7-8	TRBJ2-2	ASSLAGTQTGELF
TRBV5-1	TRBJ2-4	ASSSVAKGRGNIQY
TRBV5-1	TRBJ1-2	ASSLGNGLVYT
TRBV7-2	TRBJ2-7	ASRGAGLAGSYVQY
TRBV5-4	TRBJ1-2	ASTNSGDGYT
TRBV9	TRBJ2-1	ASSVAFGSTGLYNEQF
TRBV14	TRBJ1-2	ASSLTWTVNHRHYGYT
TRBV19	TRBJ1-1	ASSAGANTEAF
TRBV6-6	TRBJ2-1	ASRLAGLAEF
TRBV18	TRBJ2-7	ASSPGSYEQY
TRBV18	TRBJ1-5	ASSPQGQGNQPQH
TRBV28	TRBJ2-1	ASSFRLAGYNEQF
TRBV28	TRBJ2-5	ASSFGGSQETQY
TRBV18	TRBJ2-5	ASSPQGETQY
TRBV28	TRBJ2-7	ASRAGYSYEQY
TRBV9	TRBJ2-3	ASSAGLAGLQDTQY
TRBV27	TRBJ2-3	ASSWLAGQGATDTQY
TRBV6-5	TRBJ1-2	ASTTWGTNYGYT
TRBV29-1	TRBJ1-1	SVGDRGNTEAF
TRBV10-2	TRBJ2-7	ASSERASYEQY
TRBV7-9	TRBJ2-3	ASSLVGTDTQY
TRBV6-1	TRBJ2-5	ASSEASWTPYQETQY
TRBV7-8	TRBJ2-1	ASSLAGLASGEQF
TRBV2	TRBJ1-1	ASLNPRMGQANTEAF
TRBV5-1	TRBJ2-5	ASSLAPGQSETQY
TRBV4-3	TRBJ2-4	ASSQGTFRDGGNIQY
TRBV5-1	TRBJ2-2	ASSSGSRYTGELF
TRBV7-9	TRBJ1-3	ASRTPDRNSGNTIY
TRBV15	TRBJ1-1	ATSSRRKNTEAF
TRBV5-4	TRBJ2-3	ASSLYPAGDRTDTQY
TRBV6-5	TRBJ1-2	ASRPRDRTLGYT
TRBV7-2	TRBJ2-7	ASRSDRSSYEQY
TRBV19	TRBJ2-1	ASSSLASGTRNEQF
TRBV28	TRBJ1-2	ASTSGPPYGYT